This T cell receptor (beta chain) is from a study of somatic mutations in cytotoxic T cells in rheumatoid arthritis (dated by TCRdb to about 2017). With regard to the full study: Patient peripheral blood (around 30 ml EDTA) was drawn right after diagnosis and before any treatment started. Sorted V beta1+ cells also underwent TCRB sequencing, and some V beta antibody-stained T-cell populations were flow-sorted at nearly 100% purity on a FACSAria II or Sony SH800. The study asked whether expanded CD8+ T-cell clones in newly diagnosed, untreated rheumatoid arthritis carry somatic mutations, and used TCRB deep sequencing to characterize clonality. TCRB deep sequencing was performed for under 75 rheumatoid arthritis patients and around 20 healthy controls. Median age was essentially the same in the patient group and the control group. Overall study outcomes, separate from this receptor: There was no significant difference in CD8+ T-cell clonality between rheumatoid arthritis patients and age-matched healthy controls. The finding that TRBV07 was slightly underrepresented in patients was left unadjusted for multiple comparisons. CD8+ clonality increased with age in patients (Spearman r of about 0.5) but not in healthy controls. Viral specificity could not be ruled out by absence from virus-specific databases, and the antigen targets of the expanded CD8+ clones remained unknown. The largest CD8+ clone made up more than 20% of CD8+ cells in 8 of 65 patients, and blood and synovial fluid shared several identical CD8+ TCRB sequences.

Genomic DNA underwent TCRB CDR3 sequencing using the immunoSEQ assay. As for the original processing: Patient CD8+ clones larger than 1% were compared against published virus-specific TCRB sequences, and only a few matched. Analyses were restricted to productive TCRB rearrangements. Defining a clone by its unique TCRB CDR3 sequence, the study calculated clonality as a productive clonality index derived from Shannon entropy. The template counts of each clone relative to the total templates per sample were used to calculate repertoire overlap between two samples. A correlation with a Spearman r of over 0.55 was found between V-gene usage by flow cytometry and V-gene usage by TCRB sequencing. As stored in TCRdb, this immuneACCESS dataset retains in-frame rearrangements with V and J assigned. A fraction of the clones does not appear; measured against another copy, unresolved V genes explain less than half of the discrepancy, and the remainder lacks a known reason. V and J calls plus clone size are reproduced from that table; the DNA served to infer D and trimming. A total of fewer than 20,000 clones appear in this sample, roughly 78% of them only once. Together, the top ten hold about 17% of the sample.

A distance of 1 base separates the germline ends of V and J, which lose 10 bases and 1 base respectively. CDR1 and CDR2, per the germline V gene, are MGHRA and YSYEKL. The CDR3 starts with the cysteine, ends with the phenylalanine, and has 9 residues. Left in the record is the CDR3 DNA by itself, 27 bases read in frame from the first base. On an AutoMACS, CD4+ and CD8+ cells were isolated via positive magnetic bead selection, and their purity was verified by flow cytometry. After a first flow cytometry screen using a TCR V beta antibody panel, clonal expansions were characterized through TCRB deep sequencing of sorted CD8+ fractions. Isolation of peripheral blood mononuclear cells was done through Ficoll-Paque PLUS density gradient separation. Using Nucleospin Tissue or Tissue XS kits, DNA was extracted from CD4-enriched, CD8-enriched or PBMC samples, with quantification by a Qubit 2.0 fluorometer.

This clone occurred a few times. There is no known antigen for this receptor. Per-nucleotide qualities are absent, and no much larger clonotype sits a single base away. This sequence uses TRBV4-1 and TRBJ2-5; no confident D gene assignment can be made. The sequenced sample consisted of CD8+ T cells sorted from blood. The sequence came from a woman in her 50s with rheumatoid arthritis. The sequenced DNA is TGCGCCACCCAAGAGACCCAGTACTTC. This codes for CATQETQYF.